The next 29 T cell receptor beta chains were all read from a single sample in a study of T cell responses to AZD1222 COVID-19 vaccine. Sequenced by immunoSEQ multiplex PCR; TCRdb stores in-frame clones only, minus some. The sample lists 90,000 to 150,000 clones, about 85% occurring once. Sample: peripheral blood, taken 28 days after the second AZD1222 dose. The receptors here all came from an adult who received the AZD1222 COVID-19 vaccine.

This sequence joins TRBV2 and TRBJ1-6; 11 bases agree with TRBD1. The CDR3 has 16 amino acids. Germline CDR1 SNHLY, CDR2 FYNNEI. V was pared by 7 bases and J by 8 bases, with 10 bases of the junction left unmatched. The CDR3 loop is CASTSFPGQGDSPLHF. In nucleotides, the CDR3 is TGTGCCAGCACTTCCTTCCCGGGACAGGGGGATTCACCCCTCCACTTT.

The V gene is TRBV6-1, the J gene TRBJ2-3; D is unresolved. V lost 1 base to trimming and J lost 7 bases, with 15 bases between them. Germline-derived CDR1 and CDR2 are MNHNS and SASEGT. CDR3 size: 15 residues. The CDR3 nucleotides read TGTGCCAGCAGTGAAGAGTTTGGGGTTAGACATACGCAGTATTTT. It specifies CASSEEFGVRHTQYF.

This clone was observed a few times. V is TRBV7-2 and J is TRBJ1-2, with D uncertain. Germline CDR1 reads SGHTA; CDR2 reads FQGNSA. The CDR3 has 14 residues. V lost 4 bases and J 8 bases, leaving 17 bases between the germline ends. The CDR3 sequence is CASSSGQTLAGYTF. The CDR3 coding sequence is TGTGCCAGCAGCTCGGGTCAGACCCTCGCCGGCTACACCTTC.

J is TRBJ2-2 and V is TRBV12-3 or TRBV12-4; TRBD2 matches 7 bases. The V segment lost 5 bases and the J segment 6 bases; nucleotides outside the gene matches: 3. This CDR3 is 13 amino acids long. CDR3 bases: TGTGCCAGCAGTAAAGCGGGGCCCGGGGAGCTGTTTTTT. Residues: CASSKAGPGELFF.

J is TRBJ2-7 and V is TRBV5-5, with D maybe TRBD1 (5 bases). CDR1 and CDR2 (germline): SGHKS, YYEKEE (reference sequence). The CDR3 sequence is 13 residues long. The V end was cut by 4 bases, the J end by 2 bases, with 10 bases between. For the CDR3, the DNA is TGTGCCAGCAGCATGTTAGGGGCCTACGAGCAGTACTTC. This translates into CASSMLGAYEQYF.

This clone was seen a few times. This sequence joins TRBV19 and TRBJ1-2; D not resolved. Trimming removed 5 bases from V and 0 bases from J, with 7 bases in between. The CDR3 consists of 13 residues. Germline V gene data show CDR1 as LNHDA and CDR2 as SQIVND (reference sequence). The CDR3 DNA is TGTGCCAGTAGTGACCGTACTAACTATGGCTACACCTTC. Translation gives CASSDRTNYGYTF.

Written as DNA, the CDR3 is TGTGCCAGCAGCTCCAGAGTGGGGAGCTACACCTTC. Its protein product is CASSSRVGSYTF. The chain couples TRBV7-2 to TRBJ1-2; D is unclear. Trimming left V 4 bases short and J 9 bases short, with 12 bases between. The CDR3 runs to 12 residues. CDR1 and CDR2 (germline): SGHTA, FQGNSA.

The rearrangement uses TRBV5-6 and TRBJ1-6; no reliable D call. Germline V gene data show CDR1 as SGHDT and CDR2 as YYEEEE. The CDR3 sequence is 13 residues long. V lost 2 bases and J 8 bases, leaving 8 bases between the germline ends. CDR3 residues: CASSFQIDSPLHF. CDR3 DNA sequence: TGTGCCAGCAGCTTCCAAATAGATTCACCCCTCCACTTT.

This chain joins TRBV7-9 and TRBJ2-7; tentatively, D is TRBD1 or TRBD2 (5 bases each). V was clipped by 5 bases and J by 5 bases, with 13 bases between them. Germline V gene sequence: CDR1 SEHNR, CDR2 FQNEAQ (reference sequence). The CDR3 contains 13 residues. CDR3: CASSEMGEDEQYF. The CDR3 region has the DNA TGTGCCAGCAGCGAGATGGGGGAAGACGAGCAGTACTTC.

As DNA, the CDR3 is TGTGCCAGCCGGGACAGGTTAGGGGCCAACGTCCTGACTTTC. Translated, it gives CASRDRLGANVLTF. The chain is built from TRBV19 and TRBJ2-6; 8 bases map to TRBD1. Germline assignment: CDR1 LNHDA and CDR2 SQIVND (reference sequence). The CDR3 length is 14 residues. V was pared by 9 bases and J by 4 bases, with 5 bases of the junction left unmatched.

The V gene is TRBV11-2, the J gene TRBJ2-5; tentative D call: TRBD2 (7 bases). Trimming cost V 5 bases and J 4 bases, with 23 bases left between them. Germline CDR1 is SGHAT and CDR2 is FQNNGV. The CDR3 spans 17 residues. The CDR3 loop is CASSAWLGREGGETQYF. The CDR3, as DNA: TGTGCCAGCAGCGCCTGGCTTGGCAGGGAGGGGGGAGAGACCCAGTACTTC.

The chain joins TRBV7-2 to TRBJ2-5; D unclear. The length of the CDR3 is 11 residues. Germline CDR1 and CDR2: SGHTA and FQGNSA. The CDR3 sequence is CAEQLQETQYF. CDR3 nucleotide sequence: TGTGCTGAACAGTTACAAGAGACCCAGTACTTC.

This clone was seen just once. The chain joins TRBV6-4 to TRBJ2-3; no firm D call. Germline assignment: CDR1 MRHNA and CDR2 SNTAGT. This CDR3 has 13 residues. Trimming removed 2 bases at V and 8 bases at J, with 11 bases between. CDR3 loop: CASSDPSSGTQYF. As DNA, the CDR3 is TGTGCCAGCAGTGACCCTAGTTCGGGTACGCAGTATTTT.

The V gene is TRBV4-3, the J gene TRBJ2-1; 7 positions agree with TRBD2. The CDR3 totals 12 residues. J was trimmed by 6 bases and V by 4 bases; bases with no gene match: 0. Germline V gives CDR1 LGHNA, CDR2 YSLEER. The CDR3 here is CASSPGGNEQFF. The CDR3 bases are TGCGCCAGCAGCCCGGGGGGCAATGAGCAGTTCTTC.

The DNA of the CDR3 is TGTGCCAGCAGCCAAGAGGGGGGATGCGAGGAGACCCAGTACTTC. Translated, it gives CASSQEGGCEETQYF. The rearrangement joins TRBV3-1 (or the pseudogene TRBV3-2) to TRBJ2-5, with a possible D match to TRBD2 (6 bases). V was trimmed by 0 bases and J by 5 bases, leaving 13 bases between them. Germline V lookup: CDR1 LGHDT, CDR2 YNNKEL (reference sequence). The CDR3 runs to 15 residues.

In this sample, this clone turned up a few times. This rearrangement joins TRBV19 to TRBJ1-1; a weak D match, TRBD1 (5 bases). With 7 bases removed from V and 10 bases from J, the gap between germline ends came to 16 bases. This CDR3 comprises 12 residues. From germline, CDR1 is LNHDA and CDR2 SQIVND (reference sequence). The CDR3 DNA follows: TGTGCCAGTAATCGGCAGGGCCAGGGAGCTTTCTTT. Translating gives CASNRQGQGAFF.

The J gene is TRBJ1-2, the V gene TRBV5-6; D is perhaps TRBD1 (5 bases). This CDR3 has 15 amino acids. CDR1 and CDR2 (germline): SGHDT, YYEEEE. With 4 bases removed from V and 7 bases from J, the gap between germline ends came to 20 bases. This CDR3 is CASSTIDRLAPGYTF. As DNA, the CDR3 is TGTGCCAGCAGCACGATAGACAGACTAGCACCTGGCTACACCTTC.

This chain links TRBV13 with TRBJ1-1; D gene unclear. This CDR3 has 15 amino acids. Germline CDR1 is PRHDT and CDR2 is FYEKMQ (reference sequence). The V gene lost 2 bases and the J gene lost 3 bases, with 13 bases spanning the gap. Written as DNA, the CDR3 is TGTGCCAGCAGCTTATTCAAGGGCCTGGACACTGAAGCTTTCTTT. It translates to CASSLFKGLDTEAFF.

The V call is TRBV3-1 (or the pseudogene TRBV3-2), the J call TRBJ1-6; D is possibly TRBD1 (5 bases). This CDR3 spans 15 amino acids. V was shortened by 4 bases and J by 6 bases, with 13 bases between the two germline ends. Germline-derived CDR1 and CDR2 are LGHDT and YNNKEL (reference sequence). CDR3 sequence (DNA): TGTGCCAGCAGCCCCCAGGGAATAGTTAATTCACCCCTCCACTTT. Translated, it gives CASSPQGIVNSPLHF.

This sequence joins TRBV4-3 and TRBJ1-6, with a possible D match to TRBD1 (5 bases). Trimming removed 0 bases from V and 7 bases from J, with 16 bases in between. In germline, CDR1 is LGHNA, CDR2 YSLEER. The CDR3 length is 17 residues. The chain's CDR3 is CASSQDSARAENSPLHF. The DNA for the CDR3 is TGCGCCAGCAGCCAAGATTCAGCCAGGGCGGAAAATTCACCCCTCCACTTT.

The chain links TRBV18 to TRBJ2-5; TRBD1 or TRBD2 may be the D gene (5 bases each). The CDR3 length is 15 residues. Germline lookup yields CDR1 KGHSH and CDR2 LQKENI. Trimming took off 3 bases at V and 5 bases at J, with 16 bases between the two ends. CDR3 in amino acids: CASSPGTGSGETQYF. The CDR3 region has the DNA TGTGCCAGCTCACCGGGGACGGGCTCGGGGGAGACCCAGTACTTC.

This chain uses TRBV27 with TRBJ1-3; D unclear. The CDR3 runs 13 residues. The germline V and J ends were trimmed by 5 bases and 4 bases, with 9 bases remaining between them. Germline CDR1 and CDR2: MNHEY and SMNVEV (reference sequence). For the CDR3, the DNA is TGTGCCAGCAGTACCCGGGAGGGAAACACCATATATTTT. Translating gives CASSTREGNTIYF.

This clone has just a few counts. The CDR3 region has the DNA TGTGCCAGCAGACGGACAGGGTGGAGGGCTGGCTACACCTTC. Translation: CASRRTGWRAGYTF. The chain carries TRBV27 and TRBJ1-2; 8 positions agree with TRBD1. Germline CDR1 is MNHEY and CDR2 is SMNVEV (reference sequence). V gave up 6 bases and J gave up 7 bases; unmatched junction bases: 10. The CDR3 is 14 residues long.

The chain carries TRBV4-3 and TRBJ1-2; the D gene is possibly TRBD1 (6 bases). V lost 0 bases, J lost 2 bases, and 13 bases lay in between. CDR3 length: 16 residues. The germline V gene encodes CDR1 LGHNA and CDR2 YSLEER. The CDR3 DNA follows: TGCGCCAGCAGCCAAGATAGTGGGGGCTCAAACTATGGCTACACCTTC. This encodes CASSQDSGGSNYGYTF.

The V call is TRBV7-2, the J call TRBJ2-5; TRBD1 agrees at 11 bases. This CDR3 has 15 amino acids. V shed 4 bases and J 5 bases; nucleotides not matched to a gene: 6. Germline V lookup: CDR1 SGHTA, CDR2 FQGNSA. Written as DNA, the CDR3 is TGTGCCAGCAGCTCCCGGGACAGGGGGTATGAGACCCAGTACTTC. Residues: CASSSRDRGYETQYF.

The chain uses TRBV6-5 and TRBJ1-5; no clear D gene. With 6 bases removed from V and 0 bases from J, the gap between germline ends came to 3 bases. There are 12 residues in the CDR3. CDR1 MNHEY and CDR2 SVGAGI come from the germline V gene. The DNA of the CDR3 is TGTGCCAGCAGGGGTAGCAATCAGCCCCAGCATTTT. Its translation: CASRGSNQPQHF.

V and J are TRBV2 and TRBJ1-1; perhaps TRBD1 as D (5 bases). This CDR3 is 14 amino acids long. V was shortened by 5 bases and J by 7 bases, with 17 bases between the two germline ends. Germline V gene data show CDR1 as SNHLY and CDR2 as FYNNEI. The DNA for the CDR3 is TGTGCCAGCAGTTACCGGTTCTGGGGGGATGAAGCTTTCTTT. It yields the protein CASSYRFWGDEAFF. Using reference TRBV2 and TRBJ1-1 for the parts outside the CDR3, the full variable domain is EPEVTQTPSHQVTQMGQEVILRCVPISNHLYFYWYRQILGQKVEFLVSFYNNEISEKSEIFDDQFSVERPDGSNFTLKIRSTKLEDSAMYFCASSYRFWGDEAFFGQGTRLTVV.

The chain links TRBV3-1 (or the pseudogene TRBV3-2) to TRBJ1-2, with D uncertain. V dropped 4 bases and J dropped 8 bases, with 8 bases sitting between them. The length of the CDR3 is 11 residues. CDR1 is LGHDT, CDR2 YNNKEL, per germline (reference sequence). This CDR3 reads CASSPLGGYTF. CDR3 sequence (DNA): TGTGCCAGCAGCCCCTTAGGGGGCTACACCTTC.

V gene TRBV18 combines with J gene TRBJ2-3; 10 nucleotides line up with TRBD1. V shed 2 bases, J shed 1 base, and the junction held 3 bases outside the gene matches. CDR1 and CDR2 (germline): KGHSH, LQKENI. The CDR3 has 16 residues. CDR3 amino acids: CASSPIGQGGTDTQYF. The CDR3 DNA follows: TGTGCCAGCTCACCAATTGGACAGGGGGGCACAGATACGCAGTATTTT.